These 28 T cell receptor beta chains share one sample of origin, sequenced in a study of T cells expressing NK-cell markers. Each CDR3 protein gets one entry in TCRdb, which reprocessed the 5' RACE reads and gives no DNA. The sample data list roughly 450,000 distinct CDR3 sequences. The sequenced sample was blood T cells: a sorted CD56 or NKG2C T cell subset, CD4+ or CD8+ T cells, or bulk PBMC T cells (not recorded which). Every receptor here comes from a woman aged 45-65 years in good health.

The chain employs TRBV29-1 and TRBJ1-1; TCRdb selects TRBD1, and the lack of DNA leaves this call unchecked. This CDR3 comprises 13 residues. The germline V gene has CDR1 SQVTM and CDR2 ANQGSEA. The chain's CDR3 is CSGSDRGPRGAFF.

The chain joins TRBV2 to TRBJ2-2; TCRdb designates TRBD1, a call that cannot be tested without DNA. The CDR3 is 14 amino acids. Per the germline V gene, CDR1 is SNHLY and CDR2 is FYNNEI. The CDR3 spells CASWGQGNTGELFF.

V is TRBV5-1 and J is TRBJ2-1; TCRdb lists TRBD1, though no DNA is available to test this call. The germline gives CDR1 SGHRS, CDR2 YFSETQ. The CDR3 is 14 amino acids. This CDR3 is CASTRVGARGRQFF.

The chain links TRBV5-1 to TRBJ2-1; as DNA is missing, the TRBD2 call by TCRdb cannot be tested. Germline V gene data show CDR1 as SGHRS and CDR2 as YFSETQ. CDR3 length equals 17 residues. CDR3: CASSSEAPGLVPNEQFF.

The chain is built from TRBV6-5 and TRBJ2-7; TCRdb's assignment of TRBD1 cannot be checked, as there is no DNA. The CDR3 has 14 residues. CDR1 is MNHEY and CDR2 is SVGAGI in the germline V gene. The CDR3: CASSSGTAIYEQYF.

This chain joins TRBV12-3 or TRBV12-4 and TRBJ2-3; TCRdb lists TRBD1, though no DNA is available to test this call. This CDR3 is 15 amino acids long. The CDR3: CASSSRDGARDTQYF.

The chain joins TRBV27 to TRBJ1-5. Germline CDR1 and CDR2: MNHEY and SMNVEV (reference sequence). The CDR3 is made up of 15 amino acids. CDR3 amino acids: CASSLRTDRNQPQHF.

The chain is built from TRBV20-1 and TRBJ1-1; TCRdb outputs TRBD1, but without DNA this stays unchecked. The length of the CDR3 is 14 residues. CDR1 is DFQATT, CDR2 SNEGSKA, per germline (reference sequence). The CDR3 spells CSARATGGDTEAFF.

The chain is built from TRBV29-1 and TRBJ2-7; TCRdb returns TRBD1, unconfirmable since there is no DNA. The CDR3 length is 14 residues. Germline V gives CDR1 SQVTM, CDR2 ANQGSEA. The CDR3 here is CSVGSPPLLDEQYF.

This chain connects TRBV24-1 to TRBJ1-1. Germline V gene sequence: CDR1 KGHDR, CDR2 SFDVKD. This CDR3 spans 14 amino acids. The CDR3 spells CAPVKSGTYTEAFF.

The J gene is TRBJ2-1, the V gene TRBV4-1; TCRdb reports TRBD2, a call that lacks DNA to check it against. The length of the CDR3 is 16 residues. Per germline, CDR1 MGHRA and CDR2 YSYEKL. The CDR3 here is CASSQGTATLPDEQFF.

The chain carries TRBV20-1 and TRBJ2-1; TCRdb calls TRBD2, which cannot be checked without DNA. This CDR3 has 14 amino acids. Per the germline V gene, CDR1 is DFQATT and CDR2 is SNEGSKA (reference sequence). This chain's CDR3 is CSATSASGDNEQFF.

The chain uses TRBV7-9 and TRBJ1-1. In germline, CDR1 is SEHNR, CDR2 FQNEAQ (reference sequence). The CDR3 runs 13 residues. The chain's CDR3 is CASSFGRSTEAFF.

This sequence joins TRBV5-6 and TRBJ1-1; the D call from TCRdb, TRBD1, cannot be confirmed without DNA. The length of the CDR3 is 14 residues. Per the germline V gene, CDR1 is SGHDT and CDR2 is YYEEEE. The CDR3: CASSPPGANTEAFF.

The CDR3: CASSLRLAGGSGSYNEQFF. The chain joins TRBV3-1 to TRBJ2-1; TCRdb returns TRBD2, unconfirmable since there is no DNA. CDR3 length: 19 amino acids. Germline loops: CDR1 LGHDT, CDR2 YNNKEL (reference sequence).

The CDR3 protein is CASSLSGTGGGRGYTF. The V and J genes are TRBV13 and TRBJ1-2; TCRdb's D call, TRBD1, is unchecked because there is no DNA. Germline-derived CDR1 and CDR2 are PRHDT and FYEKMQ (reference sequence). The CDR3 sequence is 16 residues long.

The chain recombines TRBV5-1 with TRBJ2-5; TCRdb indicates TRBD2, and absent DNA this call remains unverified. The germline V gene encodes CDR1 SGHRS and CDR2 YFSETQ. This CDR3 is built from 16 residues. This CDR3 is CASQKPGLAVQETQYF.

V is TRBV5-1 and J is TRBJ2-1; TCRdb's D call, TRBD1, is unchecked because there is no DNA. CDR3 size: 15 residues. Germline-derived CDR1 and CDR2 are SGHRS and YFSETQ. The CDR3 sequence: CASSFFDRGLNEQFF.

J is TRBJ2-1 and V is TRBV15. Germline V gene lookup returns CDR1 LNHNV and CDR2 YYDKDF (reference sequence). This CDR3 has 13 residues. This CDR3 reads CATSFGDYNEQFF.

V usage is TRBV5-1 and J usage is TRBJ2-7. Germline CDR1 and CDR2: SGHRS and YFSETQ. The CDR3 is made up of 16 amino acids. The CDR3: CASSLVLTPSSYEQYF.

The V call is TRBV2, the J call TRBJ1-2. The CDR3 has 14 residues. Germline V CDR1 and CDR2: SNHLY, FYNNEI. CDR3 sequence: CASSVAGNPYGYTF.

V is TRBV28 and J is TRBJ2-2. Germline CDR1 reads MDHEN; CDR2 reads SYDVKM. The CDR3 covers 12 residues. The CDR3 here is CASSRVGGELFF.

The chain couples TRBV25-1 to TRBJ2-4; TCRdb names TRBD1, which stays unverified in the absence of DNA. Germline V gene data show CDR1 as MGHDK and CDR2 as SYGVNS. The CDR3 covers 13 residues. The CDR3 spells CATFGGTEFIQYF.

The J gene is TRBJ2-5, the V gene TRBV5-1; TCRdb proposes TRBD1, but this gene call is untestable without DNA. The CDR3 has 15 residues. Germline loops: CDR1 SGHRS, CDR2 YFSETQ. CDR3 loop: CASSRRDMTEETQYF.

The chain carries TRBV6-6 and TRBJ1-1; TCRdb designates TRBD1, a call that cannot be tested without DNA. CDR1 and CDR2 from the germline V gene are MNHNY and SVGAGI (reference sequence). The CDR3 consists of 15 residues. The CDR3 sequence: CASRDPGEADTEAFF.

J is TRBJ1-6 and V is TRBV12-3 or TRBV12-4. The CDR3 is 12 amino acids. The CDR3 protein is CATLGWNSPLHF.

The chain is built from TRBV21-1 and TRBJ2-2. TRBV21-1 corresponds to a pseudogene. The CDR3 sequence is 17 residues long. This CDR3 reads CASSKAGKLSNTGELFF.

The V call is TRBV20-1, the J call TRBJ2-1. Looked up from germline, CDR1 is DFQATT and CDR2 is SNEGSKA (reference sequence). The CDR3 is made up of 14 amino acids. The CDR3 sequence: CSATRLVSYNEQFF.